This T cell receptor (beta chain) was profiled in a study of T cell responses to AZD1222 COVID-19 vaccine. As to this clone: Its specificity is unknown.

Sequencing used immunoSEQ multiplex PCR; TCRdb keeps in-frame clones, though not all of them. Counted here are under 150,000 clones, more than 85% occurring once; the ten biggest clones make up approximately 2.8%. Trimming took off 7 bases at V and 4 bases at J, with 24 bases between the two ends. Germline V lookup: CDR1 SGHRS, CDR2 YFSETQ. CDR3 length equals 17 residues. Study-level findings and limits: Repertoires were obtained only post-peak T cell response.

The sample consisted of peripheral blood, taken on day 0 of AZD1222 vaccination. The genes are TRBV5-1 and TRBJ2-1; D is unclear. The TCR sequence derives from an adult in good health. The CDR3: CASGADWLRSRYNEQFF. DNA for the CDR3: TGCGCCAGCGGTGCCGACTGGCTCCGGAGCAGATACAATGAGCAGTTCTTC.